These 2 T cell receptor beta chains came from one sample sequenced in a study of T cells after yellow fever vaccination (dated by TCRdb to 2018 to 2020). The library came from 5' RACE. TCRdb lists the instrument as Illumina NovaSeq 6000. In-frame beta chains were kept once TCRdb had trimmed the public reads at Q25 with fastp and called clones with MiXCR. A single entry per CDR3 protein holds the most common genes and DNA from its merged rows. A total of about 350,000 distinct CDR3 sequences appear in this sample, around 12% of them only once. The ten largest make up 2.5% to 4% of the sample. The sample's treatment or condition label is to be understood as: live attenuated yellow fever vaccine strain. The material sequenced was CD4+ T cells sorted from PBMCs, taken 15 days after the yellow fever booster vaccination. These receptors were obtained from a young man who received the YFV17D yellow fever vaccine.

The table lists this clonotype with a few counts. This chain connects TRBV18 to TRBJ1-1, with a possible D match to TRBD1 (5 bases). CDR1 KGHSH and CDR2 LQKENI come from the germline V gene. CDR3 size: 13 residues. Trimming shortened V by 8 bases and J by 1 base, and 11 bases separated the two germline ends. The CDR3 here is CASQGPGNTEAFF. In DNA, the CDR3 is TGTGCCAGCCAGGGCCCGGGGAACACTGAAGCTTTCTTT.

This clonotype came up many times. This chain links TRBV30 with TRBJ2-5; D perhaps matches TRBD2 (5 bases). The CDR3 loop spans 13 amino acids. Per the germline V gene, CDR1 is GTSNPN and CDR2 is SVGIG (reference sequence). V was cut by 3 bases and J by 1 base, with 9 bases left in between. The DNA of the CDR3 is TGTGCCTGGAGAGCGGCAGCCCAAGAGACCCAGTACTTC. Translated: CAWRAAAQETQYF. Combining the CDR3 with reference TRBV30 and TRBJ2-5 gives the whole variable domain SQTIHQWPATLVQPVGSPLSLECTVEGTSNPNLYWYRQAAGRGLQLLFYSVGIGQISSEVPQNLSASRPQDRQFILSSKKLLLSDSGFYLCAWRAAAQETQYFGPGTRLLVL.